This T cell receptor beta chain was identified during a study of T cell responses to AZD1222 COVID-19 vaccine. TCRdb's table, derived via immunoSEQ multiplex PCR, lists solely in-frame clones and lacks some. Among around 78,000 clones listed, roughly 87% were seen once. The V end lost 5 bases, the J end lost 5 bases, and 16 bases lay between the germline ends. The CDR3 length is 14 residues. Germline V gives CDR1 PRHDT, CDR2 FYEKMQ (reference sequence). This TCR came from an adult in good health. The chain combines TRBV13 with TRBJ2-7; D may be TRBD1 (6 bases). The sequenced sample was peripheral blood, obtained on day 0 of MenACWY control vaccination. The CDR3 region has the DNA TGTGCCAGCAGCCCCGGGACATCAATAGACGAGCAGTACTTC. Encoded protein: CASSPGTSIDEQYF. Drawing the rest from reference TRBV13 and TRBJ2-7, the complete variable domain is AAGVIQSPRHLIKEKRETATLKCYPIPRHDTVYWYQQGPGQDPQFLISFYEKMQSDKGSIPDRFSAQQFSDYHSELNMSSLELGDSALYFCASSPGTSIDEQYFGPGTRLTVT.